This T cell receptor beta chain derives from a study of T cells in Graves' hyperthyroidism and ophthalmopathy. General study findings and limits: Blood samples included most of the expanded thyroid clonotypes exceeding 0.001. Median prediction lead before ophthalmopathy onset was around 6.9 months with the model. Ophthalmopathy stood apart from stable hyperthyroidism in a 13 V-J model.

Those with hyperthyroidism were 18 to 65 years old, newly diagnosed, and ill for under 2 months. In this sample, this clonotype turned up many times. Its antigen is unidentified. TCR beta CDR3 regions were amplified from RNA transcripts. Initially, a first-round RT-PCR of the TCR CDR3 employed the HTBI primer set. TCRdb re-called the multiplex PCR reads with MiXCR, one entry per CDR3 protein. Among approximately 560,000 distinct CDR3 sequences listed, around 16% were seen once. This CDR3 region has 17 residues. Looked up from germline, CDR1 is KGHDR and CDR2 is SFDVKD. The V and J ends lost 3 bases and 6 bases respectively, with 19 bases between them.

Material for sequencing was blood. The TCR sequence derives from a woman aged 30 to 39 with Graves' hyperthyroidism. V is TRBV24-1 and J is TRBJ2-2; tentatively, D is TRBD1 (5 bases). In DNA, the CDR3 is TGTGCCACCAGTGATGTAGGGGCCGGCGGATTAGCCGGGGAGCTGTTTTTT. Translation gives CATSDVGAGGLAGELFF.